The next 24 T cell receptor beta chains were all read from a single sample in a study of blood T cell repertoires in COVID-19. Profiling relied on immunoSEQ multiplex PCR, and the TCRdb table lists in-frame clones only, not all of them. The data contain 29,000 or so clones, under 80% of them singletons. Sequencing was carried out using peripheral blood. The receptors stem from a woman in her seventies with active or convalescent COVID-19.

The V and J genes are TRBV19 and TRBJ1-5; D is undetermined. This CDR3 contains 12 residues. Trimming removed 6 bases at V and 7 bases at J, with 10 bases between. Looked up from germline, CDR1 is LNHDA and CDR2 is SQIVND (reference sequence). The DNA for the CDR3 is TGTGCCAGTAGCCCCCCGGGGCAGCCCCAGCATTTT. Translating gives CASSPPGQPQHF.

This clone appeared once. The chain links TRBV6-5 to TRBJ2-5; TRBD2 matches at 9 bases. The length of the CDR3 is 15 residues. The V gene's germline CDR1 is MNHEY and CDR2 SVGAGI. The junction had 6 bases not matched to a gene; V was cut back by 2 bases and J by 5 bases. The CDR3 sequence: CASSYLGLARETQYF. The CDR3 bases are TGTGCCAGCAGTTACCTCGGACTAGCGAGGGAGACCCAGTACTTC.

CDR3 protein: CASRHLGGQGASGNTIYF. DNA of the CDR3: TGTGCCAGTAGGCATTTGGGTGGACAGGGGGCCTCTGGAAACACCATATATTTT. The chain couples TRBV19 to TRBJ1-3, with 11 bases lining up with TRBD1. Germline CDR1 is LNHDA and CDR2 is SQIVND (reference sequence). Losses at the gene ends were 6 bases for V and 0 bases for J; bases not matched to a gene: 10. This CDR3 region has 18 residues. Full variable domain (missing parts from reference TRBV19 and TRBJ1-3): DGGITQSPKYLFRKEGQNVTLSCEQNLNHDAMYWYRQDPGQGLRLIYYSQIVNDFQKGDIAEGYSVSREKKESFPLTVTSAQKNPTAFYLCASRHLGGQGASGNTIYFGEGSWLTVV.

The chain links TRBV14 to TRBJ2-1; 9 positions match TRBD2. CDR1 and CDR2 (germline): SGHDN, FVKESK. This CDR3 spans 17 amino acids. J gave up 5 bases and V 4 bases, and 12 bases lay outside the gene matches. For the CDR3, the DNA is TGTGCCAGCAGCCTAAGATTACGGCCTAGCGGGGACAATGAGCAGTTCTTC. Encoded protein: CASSLRLRPSGDNEQFF.

V usage is TRBV30 and J usage is TRBJ1-5; TRBD1 matches at 9 bases. Germline assignment: CDR1 GTSNPN and CDR2 SVGIG (reference sequence). V was clipped by 7 bases and J by 9 bases; unmatched bases: 7. CDR3 length: 12 amino acids. The CDR3 reads CALGQGDGPQHF. The CDR3 bases are TGTGCCTTGGGACAGGGTGATGGGCCCCAGCATTTT.

The chain recombines TRBV6-2 or TRBV6-3 with TRBJ1-6; perhaps TRBD1 as D (6 bases). This CDR3 contains 16 residues. The germline V gene has CDR1 MNHEY and CDR2 SVGEGT. The V and J ends lost 4 bases and 7 bases respectively, with 17 bases between them. Here the CDR3 DNA reads TGTGCCAGCAGTTCACACTCACAGGGAGGGAATTCACCCCTCCACTTT. It codes for CASSSHSQGGNSPLHF.

V usage is TRBV5-6 and J usage is TRBJ2-3; 9 bases are a match to TRBD2. The CDR3 spans 15 residues. Germline V gene data show CDR1 as SGHDT and CDR2 as YYEEEE. V lost 1 base and J lost 7; bases outside the gene matches: 7. CDR3 in amino acids: CASSLLAGGRNTQYF. Written as DNA, the CDR3 is TGTGCCAGCAGCTTGCTGGCGGGAGGGAGGAATACGCAGTATTTT.

This clone was seen more than once but under ten times. The J gene is TRBJ2-3, the V gene TRBV11-3; tentatively, D is TRBD2 (7 bases). Trimming shortened V by 0 bases and J by 5 bases, and 12 bases separated the two germline ends. Germline lookup yields CDR1 SGHNT and CDR2 YENEEA. The CDR3 length is 15 residues. CDR3: CASSLEGGPGDTQYF. CDR3 DNA: TGTGCCAGCAGCTTAGAGGGGGGGCCGGGAGATACGCAGTATTTT.

The V gene is TRBV19, the J gene TRBJ1-5; TRBD1 agrees at 8 bases. This CDR3 comprises 16 residues. The germline V gene has CDR1 LNHDA and CDR2 SQIVND (reference sequence). The ends lost 3 bases at V and 6 bases at J; junction bases unmatched: 10. DNA for the CDR3: TGTGCCAGTAGTATCTCCTTATCAACAGGGGGTCAGCCCCAGCATTTT. Protein product: CASSISLSTGGQPQHF.

This clone was picked up a small number of times. The DNA is omitted, as the CDR3 cannot be located on it reliably, and the CDR3 follows TCRdb's listing. This chain joins TRBV6-6 and TRBJ1-2; the D call TRBD1 from the table was never checked on the DNA. Germline CDR1 reads MNHNY; CDR2 reads SVGAGI (reference sequence). 15 amino acids form the CDR3, both terminal residues included. This CDR3 reads CASSSSSGALGGYTF.

The rearrangement uses TRBV19 and TRBJ2-1; 9 bases line up with TRBD2. The trim removed 7 bases at V and 3 bases at J, leaving 16 bases unmatched. The CDR3 has 18 residues. The germline CDR1 and CDR2 sequences are LNHDA and SQIVND (reference sequence). The CDR3, as DNA: TGTGCCAGTAAGGGGGGTAGCGGGAGAGGTAAAAACTACAATGAGCAGTTCTTC. Translating gives CASKGGSGRGKNYNEQFF. Combining the CDR3 with reference TRBV19 and TRBJ2-1 gives the whole variable domain DGGITQSPKYLFRKEGQNVTLSCEQNLNHDAMYWYRQDPGQGLRLIYYSQIVNDFQKGDIAEGYSVSREKKESFPLTVTSAQKNPTAFYLCASKGGSGRGKNYNEQFFGPGTRLTVL.

This chain uses TRBV29-1 with TRBJ2-2, with 9 bases matching TRBD2. The CDR3 spans 13 residues. V was pared by 5 bases and J by 5 bases, with 3 bases of the junction left unmatched. Germline loops: CDR1 SQVTM, CDR2 ANQGSEA. Here the CDR3 reads CSVTSGWTGELFF. CDR3 coding DNA: TGCAGCGTTACTAGCGGGTGGACCGGGGAGCTGTTTTTT.

This chain uses TRBV18 with TRBJ2-5, with D tentatively TRBD1 (6 bases). The CDR3 length is 14 residues. The V gene's germline CDR1 is KGHSH and CDR2 LQKENI. V was pared by 1 base and J by 5 bases, with 11 bases between. The CDR3 loop is CASSPLGAGETQYF. CDR3 nucleotides: TGTGCCAGCTCACCACTGGGGGCTGGGGAGACCCAGTACTTC.

In its sample, this clone was seen a few times. V and J are TRBV4-3 and TRBJ2-7; 7 nucleotides line up with TRBD1. V shed 1 base, J shed 0 bases, and the junction held 12 bases outside the gene matches. Germline loops: CDR1 LGHNA, CDR2 YSLEER. CDR3 length: 18 amino acids. CDR3 in DNA: TGCGCCAGCAGCCAAGGTCGAGGGGGCTTTACGCTCTCCTACGAGCAGTACTTC. This codes for CASSQGRGGFTLSYEQYF.

This clone appeared a few times. The J gene is TRBJ2-6, the V gene TRBV15; 8 bases fit TRBD1. CDR1 is LNHNV, CDR2 YYDKDF, per germline (reference sequence). After removal of 4 bases from V and 4 bases from J, the junction contained 6 bases not matched to a gene. This CDR3 has 16 amino acids. The CDR3 loop is CATSIGQGSGANVLTF. The DNA of the CDR3 is TGTGCCACCAGCATTGGACAGGGTTCCGGGGCCAACGTCCTGACTTTC.

V usage is TRBV28 and J usage is TRBJ1-2, with D uncertain. CDR1 is MDHEN and CDR2 is SYDVKM in the germline V gene. Trimming took 2 bases from V and 8 from J, leaving 9 bases between them. The CDR3 loop spans 12 amino acids. CDR3 in amino acids: CASSLPGRGYTF. The CDR3 DNA sequence: TGTGCCAGCAGTTTACCCGGGAGAGGCTACACCTTC.

The chain has TRBV7-9 and TRBJ1-2; D is perhaps TRBD1 (5 bases). V shed 5 bases and J shed 0 bases, with 10 bases lying between them. Germline-derived CDR1 and CDR2 are SEHNR and FQNEAQ (reference sequence). There are 14 residues in the CDR3. The CDR3 reads CASSVDSPNYGYTF. CDR3 coding DNA: TGTGCCAGCAGCGTAGACAGCCCTAACTATGGCTACACCTTC.

V and J are TRBV6-5 and TRBJ1-2; no definite D call. Trimming removed 6 bases at V and 2 bases at J, with 10 bases between. CDR1 and CDR2 (germline): MNHEY, SVGAGI. This CDR3 is 13 amino acids long. The CDR3 here is CASSLRTNYGYTF. Here the CDR3 DNA reads TGTGCCAGCAGCCTAAGAACCAACTATGGCTACACCTTC.

The gene calls are TRBV19 and TRBJ1-2; 7 bases fit TRBD1. V lost 4 bases and J lost 4; bases outside the gene matches: 6. CDR1 and CDR2 from the germline V gene are LNHDA and SQIVND (reference sequence). The CDR3 has 14 residues. The CDR3 nucleotides read TGTGCCAGTAGTACGCTGACAGGGAGCTATGGCTACACCTTC. As protein: CASSTLTGSYGYTF.

In its sample, this clone was seen once. The V gene is TRBV19, the J gene TRBJ1-1, with TRBD1 matching 8 bases. V shed 5 bases and J 5 bases; nucleotides not matched to a gene: 7. Germline loops: CDR1 LNHDA, CDR2 SQIVND (reference sequence). This CDR3 comprises 14 residues. The chain's CDR3 is CASSQDRGRTEAFF. The CDR3 DNA reads TGTGCCAGTAGTCAAGACAGGGGTCGGACTGAAGCTTTCTTT. Full variable domain (missing parts from reference TRBV19 and TRBJ1-1): DGGITQSPKYLFRKEGQNVTLSCEQNLNHDAMYWYRQDPGQGLRLIYYSQIVNDFQKGDIAEGYSVSREKKESFPLTVTSAQKNPTAFYLCASSQDRGRTEAFFGQGTRLTVV.

There are a few counts of this clone. The chain links TRBV29-1 to TRBJ1-1; 7 bases agree with TRBD1. In germline, CDR1 is SQVTM, CDR2 ANQGSEA. After removal of 7 bases from V and 3 bases from J, the junction contained 8 bases not matched to a gene. The CDR3 is 13 amino acids. CDR3 in amino acids: CSATGTAYTEAFF. The CDR3 DNA is TGCAGCGCTACCGGGACAGCGTACACTGAAGCTTTCTTT.

The chain joins TRBV5-6 to TRBJ2-5; a weak D match, TRBD2 (5 bases). The CDR3 covers 15 residues. The germline V gene has CDR1 SGHDT and CDR2 YYEEEE. V was cut by 1 base and J by 7 bases, with 17 bases left in between. DNA for the CDR3: TGTGCCAGCAGCTTGTATATTCTTTCGGGGTCGACCCAGTACTTC. Its translation is CASSLYILSGSTQYF.

This chain uses TRBV30 with TRBJ2-2; D not resolved. V dropped 0 bases and J dropped 8 bases, with 10 bases sitting between them. CDR3 size: 13 residues. Per germline, CDR1 GTSNPN and CDR2 SVGIG (reference sequence). The CDR3 loop reads CAWSVPERGELFF. The CDR3 DNA is TGTGCCTGGAGTGTACCGGAGAGAGGGGAGCTGTTTTTT.

The chain combines TRBV27 with TRBJ2-7; 9 bases align to TRBD1. V trimming: 5 bases; J trimming: 5 bases; junction bases outside the gene matches: 10. From germline, CDR1 is MNHEY and CDR2 SMNVEV (reference sequence). This CDR3 region has 15 residues. The CDR3: CASSPGQGQRHEQYF. The DNA for the CDR3 is TGTGCCAGCAGTCCGGGACAGGGCCAAAGGCACGAGCAGTACTTC.